These 16 T cell receptor beta chains originate from one sample sequenced in a study of early T cells in non-severe SARS-CoV-2 infection. Each CDR3 protein gets one entry after TCRdb re-called the 5' RACE reads with MiXCR. The table lists fewer than 80,000 distinct CDR3 sequences, approximately 9.5% of them singletons. Sequences were obtained from whole blood. The receptors originated from an adult who was a healthcare worker with PCR-confirmed SARS-CoV-2 infection or an uninfected control (not recorded which).

This clonotype was detected only a few times. CDR3 amino acids: CASSLDRLAVEQYF. DNA of the CDR3: TGTGCCAGCAGCTTAGATCGGCTAGCGGTCGAGCAGTACTTC. This rearrangement joins TRBV11-2 to TRBJ2-7; 7 bases fit TRBD2. The CDR3 spans 14 residues. Germline V gives CDR1 SGHAT, CDR2 FQNNGV. V lost 0 bases, J lost 6 bases, and 5 bases stayed unmatched.

The sample holds a few counts of this clonotype. The chain carries TRBV9 and TRBJ2-1; D could derive from TRBD1 or TRBD2 (6 bases each). From germline, CDR1 is SGDLS and CDR2 YYNGEE. CDR3 size: 15 residues. The germline V and J ends were trimmed by 3 bases and 7 bases, with 17 bases remaining between them. The CDR3 DNA sequence: TGTGCCAGCAGCGCCGACGGAGGGGGGATGAATGAGCAGTTCTTC. Translation gives CASSADGGGMNEQFF.

This clonotype was seen ten or more times. The DNA for the CDR3 is TGCGCCAGCAGCTTGGTTTCCAGCGGGAGTTACATTCAGTACTTC. This sequence encodes CASSLVSSGSYIQYF. This chain links TRBV5-1 with TRBJ2-4; 8 nucleotides agree with TRBD2. V gave up 0 bases and J gave up 8 bases; unmatched junction bases: 7. The CDR3 consists of 15 residues. CDR1 is SGHRS, CDR2 YFSETQ, per germline.

This clonotype was counted ten times or more. The chain has TRBV6-5 and TRBJ2-4; 7 nucleotides match TRBD2. V lost 11 bases and J lost 5; bases outside the gene matches: 9. The CDR3 covers 13 residues. Germline assignment: CDR1 MNHEY and CDR2 SVGAGI. This CDR3 reads CAAQSAGQNIQYF. Here the CDR3 DNA reads TGTGCCGCACAATCAGCGGGACAAAACATTCAGTACTTC.

This clonotype was seen many times. This chain's CDR3 is CASSMLSRTYTGELFF. In nucleotides, the CDR3 is TGTGCCAGTAGTATGTTAAGTCGGACTTACACCGGGGAGCTGTTTTTT. The J gene is TRBJ2-2, the V gene TRBV19, with D tentatively TRBD2 (5 bases). The CDR3 is 16 amino acids. V lost 3 bases and J lost 3, with 14 bases in between. CDR1 is LNHDA, CDR2 SQIVND, per germline (reference sequence). Full variable domain (missing parts from reference TRBV19 and TRBJ2-2): DGGITQSPKYLFRKEGQNVTLSCEQNLNHDAMYWYRQDPGQGLRLIYYSQIVNDFQKGDIAEGYSVSREKKESFPLTVTSAQKNPTAFYLCASSMLSRTYTGELFFGEGSRLTVL.

This clonotype was seen more than once but under ten times. J is TRBJ1-3 and V is TRBV5-1; 7 nucleotides agree with TRBD1. The ends lost 0 bases at V and 0 bases at J; junction bases unmatched: 3. Germline values: CDR1 SGHRS, CDR2 YFSETQ. This CDR3 region has 16 residues. The CDR3 loop reads CASSLDGTASGNTIYF. The DNA for the CDR3 is TGCGCCAGCAGCTTGGATGGGACAGCCTCTGGAAACACCATATATTTT.

This sequence joins TRBV20-1 and TRBJ2-1, with TRBD1 as a possible D gene (5 bases). Germline CDR1 and CDR2: DFQATT and SNEGSKA (reference sequence). V was clipped by 1 base and J by 4 bases, with 8 bases between them. The CDR3 is 13 amino acids. The CDR3 reads CSARAGWYNEQFF. CDR3 sequence (DNA): TGCAGTGCTAGAGCAGGGTGGTACAATGAGCAGTTCTTC.

In this sample, this clonotype turned up many times. The rearrangement joins TRBV20-1 to TRBJ2-3, with D tentatively TRBD2 (5 bases). Trimming left V 0 bases short and J 0 bases short, with 16 bases between. Germline V CDR1 and CDR2: DFQATT, SNEGSKA (reference sequence). CDR3 size: 17 residues. The CDR3 spells CSARDPRSGYSTDTQYF. The DNA of the CDR3 is TGCAGTGCTAGAGATCCTCGGTCGGGATACAGCACAGATACGCAGTATTTT.

The chain joins TRBV5-6 to TRBJ2-6; unclear D gene. The CDR3 contains 15 residues. The germline V and J ends were trimmed by 7 bases and 0 bases, with 11 bases remaining between them. In germline, CDR1 is SGHDT, CDR2 YYEEEE. The chain's CDR3 is CASSRPDSGANVLTF. The DNA of the CDR3 is TGTGCCAGCTCTCGCCCGGACTCTGGGGCCAACGTCCTGACTTTC.

The chain is built from TRBV19 and TRBJ1-5; D is perhaps TRBD1 (6 bases). The CDR3 is 17 amino acids. Germline lookup yields CDR1 LNHDA and CDR2 SQIVND (reference sequence). V lost 5 bases to trimming and J lost 5 bases, with 22 bases between them. In nucleotides, the CDR3 is TGTGCCAGTAGTCCATCACAACAGGGAAGGGGCCATCAGCCCCAGCATTTT. Amino acid sequence: CASSPSQQGRGHQPQHF.

This clonotype has only a few counts. This sequence joins TRBV19 and TRBJ2-2, with a tentative D call TRBD2 (6 bases). This CDR3 has 14 residues. The V end was cut by 3 bases, the J end by 6 bases, with 11 bases between. Germline V CDR1 and CDR2: LNHDA, SQIVND (reference sequence). CDR3 sequence reads: CASSIGGFPGELFF. CDR3 sequence (DNA): TGTGCCAGTAGTATCGGAGGGTTCCCCGGGGAGCTGTTTTTT.

This clonotype was observed many times. Here the CDR3 DNA reads TGTGCCAGCAGCGTAGATCCTCAGTGGAATTCACCCCTCCACTTT. This encodes CASSVDPQWNSPLHF. The chain recombines TRBV9 with TRBJ1-6, with unresolved D. This CDR3 has 15 amino acids. Germline V lookup: CDR1 SGDLS, CDR2 YYNGEE. V shed 0 bases and J shed 7 bases, with 11 bases lying between them.

The chain is built from TRBV30 and TRBJ2-3, with 9 bases matching TRBD2. This CDR3 is 14 amino acids long. The V and J ends lost 3 bases and 2 bases, in that order; junction bases with no gene match: 3. CDR1 is GTSNPN and CDR2 is SVGIG in the germline V gene (reference sequence). The CDR3 loop reads CAWRGLALTDTQYF. CDR3 in DNA: TGTGCCTGGAGGGGACTAGCTCTCACAGATACGCAGTATTTT. Using reference TRBV30 and TRBJ2-3 for the parts outside the CDR3, the full variable domain is SQTIHQWPATLVQPVGSPLSLECTVEGTSNPNLYWYRQAAGRGLQLLFYSVGIGQISSEVPQNLSASRPQDRQFILSSKKLLLSDSGFYLCAWRGLALTDTQYFGPGTRLTVL.

This chain uses TRBV10-3 with TRBJ2-7; TRBD1 matches 7 bases. The germline V gene has CDR1 ENHRY and CDR2 SYGVKD. The junction had 6 bases not matched to a gene; V was cut back by 5 bases and J by 2 bases. This CDR3 is 14 amino acids long. The CDR3: CAISLTTGAYEQYF. The CDR3 nucleotides read TGTGCCATCAGTCTCACTACAGGGGCCTACGAGCAGTACTTC.

The rearrangement uses TRBV5-4 and TRBJ2-5, with D tentatively TRBD1 (7 bases). Trimming cost V 10 bases and J 9 bases, with 19 bases left between them. Germline CDR1 is SGHNT and CDR2 is YYREEE (reference sequence). The CDR3 spans 12 residues. The CDR3 sequence: CAARGAGTSQYF. CDR3 coding DNA: TGTGCCGCCAGGGGGGCAGGGACGTCCCAGTACTTC.

This clonotype has more than one count but fewer than ten. V is TRBV7-2 and J is TRBJ2-7, with TRBD1 identical over 7 bases. Germline-derived CDR1 and CDR2 are SGHTA and FQGNSA. Trimming took 1 base from V and 1 from J; bases not matched to a gene: 4. The CDR3 extends over 15 amino acids. Here the CDR3 reads CASSLGTGVSYEQYF. DNA for the CDR3: TGTGCCAGCAGCTTAGGTACAGGGGTTTCCTACGAGCAGTACTTC.